By share of the sample, the clone carrying this T cell receptor beta chain is medium-sized (0.01 to 0.1%). The data belong to a study of spatial heterogeneity in lung cancer. Study overall: Averaged across combinations, each unique TCR and UMI pairing appeared more than ten times in raw reads, which were uncorrected.

A distinct unique molecular identifier was carried by each TCR cDNA molecule. MiXCR, run by TCRdb on the 5' RACE reads, gives a single entry per CDR3 protein. The data show a few thousand distinct CDR3 sequences, 18% seen once. Stated time point: sample taken at primary tumor resection. Unsorted tumor, nontumor lung tissue or cryopreserved PBMC supplied the whole RNA. Around 68 TRACERx patients with early, untreated non-small cell lung cancer donated samples. The sequences come from normal lung tissue next to the tumor, collected at surgery. This receptor was obtained from a male donor with early-stage non-small cell lung cancer.

The CDR3, as DNA: TGCAGCGCAGGGGCTAGCGGGAGTTTCGGTGAGCAGTTCTTC. This gives the protein CSAGASGSFGEQFF. This sequence joins TRBV20-1 and TRBJ2-1, with 10 positions matching TRBD2. The CDR3 covers 14 residues. Germline V lookup: CDR1 DFQATT, CDR2 SNEGSKA (reference sequence).